This T cell receptor beta chain was captured by sequencing in a study of shared clonotypes between healthy human individuals. Findings and caveats of the study: Among non-shared clonotypes, generation probabilities were lower than among those shared by all four donors.

The table came from immunoSEQ multiplex PCR; TCRdb's copy has only in-frame clones and leaves some out. The table includes 2 million to 2.5 million clones, under 97% detected once. CDR1 is WNHNN and CDR2 is SYGVQD in the germline V gene (reference sequence). V lost 6 bases to trimming and J lost 5 bases, with 20 bases between them. This CDR3 has 16 amino acids. Details on this clone: Its specificity is unknown.

CD45RA+ naive and CD45RA-negative memory subsets were separated from CD4+ cells. The gene calls are TRBV10-1 and TRBJ2-1, with TRBD1 as a possible D gene (6 bases). This clonotype originated in a man aged 18 to 30 in good health. The sequencing sample was made of naive CD4+ T cells sorted from blood. Subset reported: CD45RA+ positively selected. The CDR3 DNA reads TGCGCCAGCAGAAGCTACAGGGAAAAGGTCGACAATGAGCAGTTCTTC. It translates to CASRSYREKVDNEQFF.